The 22 T cell receptor beta chains listed next were all sequenced from one sample in a study of tumor-infiltrating lymphocytes in primary liver carcinoma. TCR beta cDNA was made from 400 to 500 ng total RNA with a constant-region primer. Slightly modified ARM-PCR with three nested multiplex PCR rounds yielded TCR beta libraries. Primers for the first two PCR rounds were TRBV1-TRBV30 forward primers and a C-beta reverse primer (roughly 10 cycles per round). Via MiXCR, TCRdb re-called the multiplex PCR reads, giving one row per CDR3 protein. Among hundreds of thousands of distinct CDR3 sequences, over 55% were seen once, and the ten largest hold roughly 8.6%. They got blood RNA out of unsorted whole blood and also pulled out germline DNA. Sequenced: peripheral blood. The receptors come from a man aged 35 to 55 with primary liver carcinoma and hepatitis B virus infection.

The sample holds one count of this clonotype. A clone one base away is much larger, so this may be a read error. The chain combines TRBV6-5 with TRBJ1-5; no clear D gene. The germline CDR1 and CDR2 sequences are MNHEY and SVGAGI. CDR3 length: 12 amino acids. The CDR3 spells CACSYPNQPQHF. The DNA of the CDR3 is TGTGCCTGCAGTTACCCCAATCAGCCCCAGCATTTT.

The chain joins TRBV7-9 to TRBJ2-3; perhaps D is TRBD1 or TRBD2 (5 bases each). Germline CDR1 is SEHNR and CDR2 is FQNEAQ (reference sequence). Deletions cut 5 bases from V and 10 bases from J, with 16 bases between. This CDR3 has 13 residues. CDR3 protein: CASSPTTQGAQYF. For the CDR3, the DNA is TGTGCCAGCAGCCCGACTACTCAAGGGGCGCAGTATTTT.

Comments on this clonotype: A much larger clone is a single base away; this may be a read error. A read error is likely, as this CDR3 ends without the conserved phenylalanine or tryptophan. The limits of the CDR3 on the DNA are not certain, so only TCRdb's listed CDR3 is given. V gene TRBV11-1 combines with J gene TRBJ1-4; the table calls TRBD1, which could not be checked here. The CDR3 has 13 amino acids, counting both end residues. Per the germline V gene, CDR1 is SGHAT and CDR2 is FQDESV (reference sequence). The CDR3 sequence: CASSEQGYEKLLS.

This clonotype was counted at least ten times. The chain uses TRBV6-5 and TRBJ1-4; D is undetermined. The CDR3 consists of 14 residues. V was pared by 3 bases and J by 8 bases, with 13 bases between. Germline V gene data show CDR1 as MNHEY and CDR2 as SVGAGI. The chain's CDR3 is CASSYERTGEKLFF. The DNA of the CDR3 is TGTGCCAGCAGTTATGAAAGGACGGGGGAAAAACTGTTTTTT.

Details on this clonotype: It is likely a read error, because the conserved phenylalanine at the end of the CDR3 is missing. J is TRBJ1-1 and V is TRBV28, with a possible D match to TRBD1 (5 bases). The germline V and J ends were trimmed by 3 bases and 0 bases, with 14 bases remaining between them. Germline assignment: CDR1 MDHEN and CDR2 SYDVKM. The CDR3 is made up of 16 amino acids. The CDR3 loop reads CASSFPPGSVNTEAFL. DNA of the CDR3: TGTGCCAGCAGTTTCCCCCCAGGGTCGGTGAACACTGAAGCTTTCCTA.

The J gene is TRBJ2-7, the V gene TRBV6-1; D may be TRBD2 (5 bases). Germline CDR1 and CDR2: MNHNS and SASEGT. The length of the CDR3 is 14 residues. The V end was cut by 6 bases, the J end by 8 bases, with 20 bases between. CDR3 sequence: CASSTGIGRSKQYF. CDR3 coding DNA: TGTGCCAGCAGCACCGGGATAGGCCGATCCAAGCAGTACTTC.

CDR3 sequence: CASSLDGINYGYTF. CDR3 in DNA: TGCGCCAGCAGCTTGGACGGGATAAACTATGGCTACACCTTC. V gene TRBV5-1 combines with J gene TRBJ1-2; no firm D call. Per germline, CDR1 SGHRS and CDR2 YFSETQ. The CDR3 contains 14 residues. Trimming cost V 0 bases and J 2 bases, with 8 bases left between them. The variable domain in full, with the rest retrieved from reference TRBV5-1 and TRBJ1-2, is KAGVTQTPRYLIKTRGQQVTLSCSPISGHRSVSWYQQTPGQGLQFLFEYFSETQRNKGNFPGRFSGRQFSNSRSEMNVSTLELGDSALYLCASSLDGINYGYTFGSGTRLTVV.

Concerning this clonotype: Being one base from a much bigger clone, this may be a read error. V is TRBV6-2 or TRBV6-3 and J is TRBJ2-1; D is unclear. V shed 5 bases and J shed 2 bases, with 13 bases lying between them. This CDR3 has 15 amino acids. Germline V gene data show CDR1 as MNHEY and CDR2 as SVGEGT. This chain's CDR3 is CASSNEQTPYNEQFF. CDR3 bases: TGTGCCAGCAGTAACGAGCAGACCCCCTACAATGAGCAGTTCTTC.

The chain has TRBV7-8 and TRBJ1-2; D perhaps matches TRBD1 (5 bases). There are 14 residues in the CDR3. Germline V lookup: CDR1 SGHVS, CDR2 FQNEAQ. Trimming pared 0 bases from V and 8 bases from J, leaving 13 bases between. The CDR3 loop is CASSLARREKGYTF. CDR3 in DNA: TGTGCCAGCAGCTTAGCCCGCAGGGAGAAAGGCTACACCTTC.

In the case of this clonotype: This may be a read error, as it is one base from a much larger clone. The chain carries TRBV6-2 or TRBV6-3 and TRBJ2-5, with D possibly being TRBD2 (7 bases). The CDR3 runs to 14 residues. Germline V gene lookup returns CDR1 MNHEY and CDR2 SVGEGT. The DNA of the CDR3 is TGTGTCAGCAGTTACGGGGGGACACAGGAGACCCAGTACTTC. This encodes CVSSYGGTQETQYF.

To note about this clonotype: One end of the junction fails to match germline, which may point to a read error. V and J are TRBV7-9 and TRBJ2-7, with 9 bases identical to TRBD2. The CDR3 covers 14 residues. Germline V gene data show CDR1 as SEHNR and CDR2 as FQNEAQ (reference sequence). The CDR3 sequence: CANSGLANSYEEYF. The DNA for the CDR3 is TGTGCCAACAGCGGACTAGCGAATTCCTACGAGGAGTACTTC. The full variable domain, in which reference TRBV7-9 and TRBJ2-7 provide the parts outside the CDR3, is DTGVSQNPRHKITKRGQNVTFRCDPISEHNRLYWYRQTLGQGPEFLTYFQNEAQLEKSRLLSDRFSAERPKGSFSTLEIQRTEQGDSAMYLCANSGLANSYEEYFGPGTRLTVT.

Ten or more counts support this clonotype. The chain has TRBV11-1 and TRBJ2-2; 11 bases are shared with TRBD1. V lost 3 bases and J lost 7; bases outside the gene matches: 4. The CDR3 loop spans 15 amino acids. CDR1 is SGHAT, CDR2 FQDESV, per germline (reference sequence). This chain's CDR3 is CASSFGQGAIGELFF. CDR3 bases: TGTGCCAGCAGCTTTGGACAGGGGGCGATCGGGGAGCTGTTTTTT. Variable domain in full (rest from reference TRBV11-1 and TRBJ2-2): EAEVAQSPRYKITEKSQAVAFWCDPISGHATLYWYRQILGQGPELLVQFQDESVVDDSQLPKDRFSAERLKGVDSTLKIQPAELGDSAMYLCASSFGQGAIGELFFGEGSRLTVL.

This clonotype was seen just once. Lacking the conserved final phenylalanine or tryptophan, this CDR3 likely reflects a read error. The chain carries TRBV11-3 and TRBJ1-1, with D possibly TRBD1 on 5 matching bases. The V gene's germline CDR1 is SGHNT and CDR2 YENEEA. The CDR3 spans 14 residues. CDR3 in amino acids: CASSLGQGETEAFI. DNA for the CDR3: TGTGCCAGCAGTTTAGGACAAGGAGAAACCGAAGCTTTCATT.

Concerning this clonotype itself: This clone may be a read error of a much larger clone one base away. V is TRBV12-3 or TRBV12-4 and J is TRBJ2-1; 7 bases are a match to TRBD1. There are 13 residues in the CDR3. The V segment lost 7 bases and the J segment 12 bases; nucleotides outside the gene matches: 12. CDR3 DNA: TGTGCCAGCAACATACAGGGGACACATGGGCAGTTCTTC. Its protein is CASNIQGTHGQFF.

Worth noting for this clonotype: An end of the junction differs from the germline gene, which may be a read error. The chain employs TRBV6-1 and TRBJ2-2; D might be TRBD1 (6 bases). CDR1 is MNHNS, CDR2 SASEGT, per germline. The CDR3 length is 14 residues. The DNA of the CDR3 is TGTGCCAGCAGTGTGGGACACTTCACCGGGGATCTGTTTTTT. Its protein is CASSVGHFTGDLFF.

As concerns this clonotype: This may be a read error: a much more frequent sequence differs by one nucleotide. The chain couples TRBV10-3 to TRBJ2-7, with 7 bases identical to TRBD1. This CDR3 has 15 residues. Germline values: CDR1 ENHRY, CDR2 SYGVKD. The V segment lost 3 bases and the J segment 4 bases; nucleotides outside the gene matches: 9. CDR3 sequence (DNA): TGTGCCATCAGTGACTCAGGGGGAAAGATATACGAGCAGTACTTC. This sequence encodes CAISDSGGKIYEQYF.

Worth noting for this clonotype: The junction shows a germline mismatch at one end, possibly a read error. The chain links TRBV30 to TRBJ2-1, with 11 bases identical to TRBD2. Looked up from germline, CDR1 is GTSNPN and CDR2 is SVGIG (reference sequence). The CDR3 length is 17 residues. CDR3 sequence: CAWNPGLAAGSYNEQFF. For the CDR3, the DNA is TGTGCCTGGAATCCGGGACTAGCGGCGGGCTCCTACAATGAACAGTTCTTC.

About this clonotype itself: The junction shows a germline mismatch at one end, possibly a read error. The rearrangement links TRBV5-1 to TRBJ2-5, with D uncertain. The length of the CDR3 is 11 residues. Germline V gene sequence: CDR1 SGHRS, CDR2 YFSETQ. CDR3 amino acids: CASSLRETQYF. In DNA form, the CDR3 reads TGTGCCAGCAGTTTACGGGAGACCCAGTACTTC.

As for this clonotype: Relative to the germline gene, one junction end is altered; a read error may explain this. The chain recombines TRBV29-1 with TRBJ2-1; D is perhaps TRBD2 (5 bases). The CDR3 has 13 residues. Germline V gives CDR1 SQVTM, CDR2 ANQGSEA. The CDR3 DNA reads as TGTAGCGTTGCCCAGGACTCCTGCAATGAGCAGTTCTTC. This encodes CSVAQDSCNEQFF.

A remark on this clonotype: Since a much larger clone is just one base distant, this may be a read error. The V call is TRBV12-3 or TRBV12-4, the J call TRBJ2-5; no firm D call. V lost 7 bases to trimming and J lost 5 bases, with 17 bases between them. CDR3 length: 14 amino acids. DNA for the CDR3: TGTGCCAGCAACCCCCTGGTAGGGTTCGAGACCCAGTACTTC. As protein: CASNPLVGFETQYF.

The table lists this clonotype with a count of one. Germline and junction disagree at one end, which may indicate a read error. J is TRBJ2-5 and V is TRBV12-3 or TRBV12-4; D is possibly TRBD1 or TRBD2 (5 bases each). The CDR3 covers 16 residues. DNA for the CDR3: TGTGCCAGCAATCCACGAGGGGCGACAGACCAAGAGACTCAGTACTTC. Protein: CASNPRGATDQETQYF.

As regards this clonotype: It may be a read error: a sequence one base away is much more abundant. A read error is likely, as this CDR3 ends without the conserved phenylalanine or tryptophan. J is TRBJ2-1 and V is TRBV4-1; no clear D. The CDR3 runs 12 residues. Germline CDR1 is MGHRA and CDR2 is YSYEKL. Trimming left V 4 bases short and J 10 bases short, with 11 bases between. DNA of the CDR3: TGCGCCAGCAGCCCTGGAAGCCGGGAGCAGTTCCTC. Translation gives CASSPGSREQFL.